The clone carrying this T cell receptor beta chain was recorded a few times. The data were taken from a study of T-cell memory formation after mild COVID-19. V shed 4 bases and J shed 0 bases, with 14 bases lying between them. The CDR3 sequence is 17 residues long. Germline CDR1 reads SGHRS; CDR2 reads YFSETQ. From the 5' RACE reads, TCRdb called clonotypes with MiXCR, one entry per CDR3 protein. The sample shows about half a million distinct CDR3 sequences, 15% to 20% of them seen only once. The chain carries TRBV5-1 and TRBJ2-6; no clear D. The origin of this receptor is an adult woman who had mild COVID-19 (a few samples of this study predate the infection). Cell type and time point are not known. Sequences were obtained from PBMCs or a T cell subset sorted from them (not recorded which). This CDR3 reads CASSLPGPSSGANVLTF. In DNA, the CDR3 is TGCGCCAGCAGCCTACCGGGCCCGAGCTCTGGGGCCAACGTCCTGACTTTC.